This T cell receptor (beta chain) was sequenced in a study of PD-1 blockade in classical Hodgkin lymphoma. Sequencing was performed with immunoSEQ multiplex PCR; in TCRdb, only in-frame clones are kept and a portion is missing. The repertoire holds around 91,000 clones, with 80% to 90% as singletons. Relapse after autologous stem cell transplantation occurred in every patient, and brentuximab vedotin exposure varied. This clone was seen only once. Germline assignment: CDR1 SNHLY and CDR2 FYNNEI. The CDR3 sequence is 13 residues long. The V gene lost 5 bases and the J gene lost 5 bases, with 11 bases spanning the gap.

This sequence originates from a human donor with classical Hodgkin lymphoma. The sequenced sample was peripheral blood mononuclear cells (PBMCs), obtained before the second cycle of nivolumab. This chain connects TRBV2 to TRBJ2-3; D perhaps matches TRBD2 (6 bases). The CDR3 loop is CASSRDSIDTQYF. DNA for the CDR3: TGTGCCAGCAGTAGGGACTCGATAGATACGCAGTATTTT.